This T cell receptor beta chain was obtained from a study of cytomegalovirus exposure and HLA in healthy donors. Study-level information: Falling in the Caucasian-associated ancestry cluster were 81% of under 450 genotyped donors. General study findings and limits: Versus the roughly 700-donor mean, an Asian-associated ancestry cluster reportedly showed fewer N-insertions in a later analysis.

The PCR was carried out with 60 Vbeta primers and 13 Jbeta primers. TCRdb's table, derived via immunoSEQ multiplex PCR, lists solely in-frame clones and lacks some. The data contain 120,000 or so clones, 65% to 80% of them singletons. As concerns this clone: Its antigen remains unidentified.

This receptor was taken from a woman aged 40 to 49 in good health and CMV-seropositive. The sample comprised PBMCs.

CDR3 in amino acids: CASSPQDIQETQYF. The CDR3 region has the DNA TGTGCCAGCAGCCCACAGGACATACAAGAGACCCAGTACTTC. The rearrangement links TRBV7-8 to TRBJ2-5, with a weak D call TRBD1 (5 bases). The CDR3 is 14 residues long. The V and J ends lost 5 bases and 2 bases respectively, with 12 bases between them. CDR1 is SGHVS and CDR2 is FQNEAQ in the germline V gene. Together with reference TRBV7-8 and TRBJ2-5, the CDR3 gives the full variable domain: GAGVSQSPRYKVAKRGQDVALRCDPISGHVSLFWYQQALGQGPEFLTYFQNEAQLDKSGLPSDRFFAERPEGSVSTLKIQRTQQEDSAVYLCASSPQDIQETQYFGPGTRLLVL.